What follows are 10 T cell receptor beta chains derived from one specimen sequenced in a study of glioma-infiltrating T cells after dendritic cell vaccination. The assay was immunoSEQ multiplex PCR, and TCRdb's table has in-frame clones only and misses some. The sample holds about 110,000 clones, around 89% seen once. Time point reported: after dendritic cell vaccination, including at tumor progression/relapse. Source: blood, taken after dendritic cell vaccination. The receptors here all came from a human donor with glioblastoma.

This clone has only a few counts. V and J are TRBV30 and TRBJ2-1, with 7 bases that match TRBD2. V dropped 5 bases and J dropped 7; count of bases not matched to a gene: 14. This CDR3 is 15 amino acids long. CDR1 is GTSNPN and CDR2 is SVGIG in the germline V gene (reference sequence). CDR3 DNA sequence: TGTGCCTGGGCTACACCATGGAGCGGGAAAAATGAGCAGTTCTTC. The encoded protein is CAWATPWSGKNEQFF.

The chain recombines TRBV4-1 with TRBJ2-5, with 9 positions matching TRBD2. The DNA matches TRBJ2-7 better at its end, which makes the J call doubtful. CDR3 length: 15 amino acids. Germline V gene data show CDR1 as MGHRA and CDR2 as YSYEKL. CDR3 sequence reads: CASSHRTSESYEQYF. CDR3 in DNA: TGCGCCAGCAGCCACCGGACTAGCGAGTCCTACGAGCAGTACTTC.

The chain is built from TRBV5-1 and TRBJ1-1; maybe TRBD1 (6 bases). From germline, CDR1 is SGHRS and CDR2 YFSETQ. The CDR3 is 15 amino acids. V was clipped by 3 bases and J by 2 bases, with 14 bases between them. The CDR3 loop reads CASSSHRAANTEAFF. CDR3 DNA: TGCGCCAGCAGCTCGCACAGGGCGGCTAACACTGAAGCTTTCTTT. The whole variable domain, filled in from reference TRBV5-1 and TRBJ1-1, reads KAGVTQTPRYLIKTRGQQVTLSCSPISGHRSVSWYQQTPGQGLQFLFEYFSETQRNKGNFPGRFSGRQFSNSRSEMNVSTLELGDSALYLCASSSHRAANTEAFFGQGTRLTVV.

The chain links TRBV7-6 to TRBJ2-2, with TRBD2 as a possible D gene (5 bases). The CDR3 is 14 residues long. CDR1 is SGHVS and CDR2 is FNYEAQ in the germline V gene. V was shortened by 5 bases and J by 7 bases, with 14 bases between the two germline ends. This CDR3 reads CASSGWETVGELFF. DNA of the CDR3: TGTGCCAGCAGCGGTTGGGAGACCGTCGGGGAGCTGTTTTTT. Full variable domain (remainder filled in from reference TRBV7-6 and TRBJ2-2): GAGVSQSPRYKVTKRGQDVALRCDPISGHVSLYWYRQALGQGPEFLTYFNYEAQQDKSGLPNDRFSAERPEGSISTLTIQRTEQRDSAMYRCASSGWETVGELFFGEGSRLTVL.

As DNA, the CDR3 is TGTGCCAGCAGCTGGGGACTCTCTGGAAACACCATATATTTT. As protein: CASSWGLSGNTIYF. This rearrangement joins TRBV7-9 to TRBJ1-3, with D possibly being TRBD1 (5 bases). The CDR3 is made up of 14 amino acids. Germline CDR1 and CDR2: SEHNR and FQNEAQ (reference sequence). V was cut by 4 bases and J by 0 bases, with 7 bases left in between.

The chain's CDR3 is CASSINRGRFGYTF. DNA of the CDR3: TGTGCCAGTAGTATAAACAGGGGGCGGTTTGGCTACACCTTC. The V call is TRBV19, the J call TRBJ1-2; 9 bases line up with TRBD1. From germline, CDR1 is LNHDA and CDR2 SQIVND (reference sequence). This CDR3 spans 14 amino acids. J was trimmed by 7 bases and V by 2 bases; bases with no gene match: 5.

The V gene is TRBV27, the J gene TRBJ2-3; TRBD2 matches 8 bases. The CDR3 is made up of 16 amino acids. Germline assignment: CDR1 MNHEY and CDR2 SMNVEV (reference sequence). V shed 5 bases, J shed 3 bases, and the junction held 10 bases outside the gene matches. The chain's CDR3 is CASSRFGGAETDTQYF. The DNA of the CDR3 is TGTGCCAGCAGTCGTTTCGGGGGGGCCGAGACAGATACGCAGTATTTT.

V usage is TRBV27 and J usage is TRBJ1-1; D unclear. This CDR3 region has 15 residues. Germline V gene data show CDR1 as MNHEY and CDR2 as SMNVEV (reference sequence). The V gene lost 8 bases and the J gene lost 4 bases, with 20 bases spanning the gap. Here the CDR3 reads CASGLVLGDGTEAFF. DNA for the CDR3: TGTGCCAGCGGACTGGTGTTGGGCGATGGCACTGAAGCTTTCTTT.

The V and J genes are TRBV5-1 and TRBJ1-4; D not resolved. Trimming cost V 0 bases and J 8 bases, with 8 bases left between them. Germline V gene data show CDR1 as SGHRS and CDR2 as YFSETQ. The CDR3 is 13 residues long. The CDR3 DNA reads as TGCGCCAGCAGCTTGGGGTACGGGGAAAAACTGTTTTTT. This gives the protein CASSLGYGEKLFF. Full variable domain (remainder filled in from reference TRBV5-1 and TRBJ1-4): KAGVTQTPRYLIKTRGQQVTLSCSPISGHRSVSWYQQTPGQGLQFLFEYFSETQRNKGNFPGRFSGRQFSNSRSEMNVSTLELGDSALYLCASSLGYGEKLFFGSGTQLSVL.

The chain employs TRBV5-1 and TRBJ1-2; D uncertain. Germline V gives CDR1 SGHRS, CDR2 YFSETQ. The CDR3 length is 14 residues. V lost 0 bases, J lost 6 bases, and 12 bases lay in between. The CDR3 DNA reads TGCGCCAGCAGCTTGGGGAGGGAGCAGGATGGCTACACCTTC. This gives the protein CASSLGREQDGYTF. The full variable domain, completed using reference TRBV5-1 and TRBJ1-2, is KAGVTQTPRYLIKTRGQQVTLSCSPISGHRSVSWYQQTPGQGLQFLFEYFSETQRNKGNFPGRFSGRQFSNSRSEMNVSTLELGDSALYLCASSLGREQDGYTFGSGTRLTVV.